In this sample, the clone carrying this T cell receptor (beta chain) is medium-sized (0.01 to 0.1%). Its antigen is still unknown. Other DNA sequences in this sample translate to the same CDR3. The donors, healthy adults who were HIV-negative, had experienced no recent acute infections or vaccinations. This record comes from a study of shared clonotypes between healthy human individuals. Study results and limitations: Sequencing depth was predicted to influence how clonotypes are shared among donors.

There are 14 residues in the CDR3. The junction had 9 bases not matched to a gene; V was cut back by 8 bases and J by 5 bases. CDR1 and CDR2 (germline): SNHLY, FYNNEI. Sequencing was at deep level. As handled by the study authors: Quality scores were absent from the junction-only immunoSEQ sequences, so filtering differed. The method was immunoSEQ multiplex PCR; TCRdb's version includes in-frame clones alone and lacks a portion of them. That table supplies the V and J calls and clone size; D and trimming were determined from the DNA. This sample has fewer than 650,000 clones; around three quarters occur once, and the top ten carry 9.5% to 15%.

The origin of this receptor is a woman aged 40 to 50 in good health. Some clones in this sample may be carry-over from other donors' samples. The chain uses TRBV2 and TRBJ2-1; 7 nucleotides align to TRBD2. Source material: PBMCs. This CDR3 is CASRAGASHNEQFF. CDR3 bases: TGTGCCAGCCGGGCGGGAGCCAGCCACAATGAGCAGTTCTTC.